These T cell receptor beta chains were read from a single sample in a study of cytomegalovirus exposure and HLA in healthy donors. Only in-frame clones appear in the TCRdb table, and some are missing; sequencing was by immunoSEQ multiplex PCR. Here the sample spans tens of thousands of clones, 85% being singletons. Sequenced input: PBMCs. The receptor set was obtained from a man younger than 30 in good health and CMV-seropositive. Both conserved end residues are part of each CDR3.

J gene | V gene | CDR3 protein
TRBJ1-2 | TRBV28 | CASRLTGYGYTF
TRBJ2-5 | TRBV7-6 | CASSLWRETQYF
TRBJ2-6 | TRBV6-1 | CASSDSGYGANVLTF
TRBJ1-1 | TRBV28 | CASRMETGSMNTEAFF
TRBJ2-5 | TRBV6-6 | CASSPRQGTQETQYF
TRBJ2-3 | TRBV5-4 | CASSREGPSTDTQYF
TRBJ2-5 | TRBV2 | CASRGASGRAGETQYF
TRBJ2-3 | TRBV12-5 | CASGPPGDTPLWNPDTQYF
TRBJ2-1 | TRBV29-1 | CSAPGAGVAHNEQFF
TRBJ2-5 | TRBV27 | CAAAFAGHQETQYF
TRBJ2-5 | TRBV6-1 | CASTREGGPQETQYF
TRBJ2-7 | TRBV5-1 | CASSTGETFYEQYF
TRBJ1-2 | TRBV4-1 | CASSQAGLTGNGYTF
TRBJ2-7 | TRBV4-2 | CASSLTGGFGEQYF
TRBJ2-2 | TRBV30 | CAWSGPGLVYTGELFF
TRBJ1-4 | TRBV28 | CASSLFGTGEKKLFF
TRBJ1-1 | TRBV11-3 | CASSLFMNTEAFF
TRBJ2-1 | TRBV19 | CASSVGQASYNEQFF
TRBJ2-2 | TRBV5-1 | CASSLEGTGGTGELFF
TRBJ2-7 | TRBV28 | CASSFTPASDEQYF
TRBJ2-1 | TRBV4-1 | CASSHVGSQATFEQFF
TRBJ2-2 | TRBV28 | CASSLWRLAGGPGELFF
TRBJ2-2 | TRBV27 | CASKTGTGELFF
TRBJ1-2 | TRBV13 | CASSLGSELNGYTF
TRBJ1-2 | TRBV14 | CASSRDRTPNYGYTF
TRBJ2-1 | TRBV7-6 | CASSRTSGGWDNEQFF
TRBJ1-5 | TRBV6-1 | CASNTQGGYQPQHF
TRBJ2-3 | TRBV7-9 | CASSFIVLTSGSTDTQYF
TRBJ2-5 | TRBV6-5 | CASSYGSGRAVETQYF
TRBJ1-2 | TRBV28 | CASSPPDTSYGYTF
TRBJ1-2 | TRBV28 | CASSTTGGANYGYTF
TRBJ2-5 | TRBV6-6 | CASSYRRGELETQYF
TRBJ2-7 | TRBV6-5 | CASSYSQGAGEQYF
TRBJ1-5 | TRBV30 | CAWSGGGNQPQHF
TRBJ1-1 | TRBV7-9 | CASRPYDRGNTEAFF
TRBJ1-1 | TRBV18 | CASSPHRGIDTEAFF
TRBJ2-1 | TRBV28 | CASSYPGHPTYNEQFF
TRBJ2-2 | TRBV15 | CATSPGQVDTGELFF
TRBJ2-1 | TRBV29-1 | CSAGTSGRGYNEQFF
TRBJ2-2 | TRBV28 | CASLDRGKGGELFF
TRBJ2-7 | TRBV5-1 | CASSLDSPPGEQYF
TRBJ2-1 | TRBV5-1 | CASSFGTYNEQFF
TRBJ2-2 | TRBV27 | CASCWGGSNTGELFF
TRBJ1-2 | TRBV4-1 | CASSQSGTASSYTF
TRBJ2-1 | TRBV29-1 | CSVDGRAGGPNNEQFF
TRBJ1-5 | TRBV5-1 | CASSPTVGTGNQPQHF
TRBJ2-1 | TRBV6-6 | CASSYRGLNYNEQFF
TRBJ1-5 | TRBV19 | CASSIGGQGGPQHF
TRBJ2-7 | TRBV28 | CASNGGGGPDYEQYF
TRBJ1-1 | TRBV14 | CASSQYKNTEAFF
TRBJ2-2 | TRBV10-2 | CATPDYTGELFF
TRBJ1-5 | TRBV7-2 | CASSQGIQPQHF
TRBJ2-3 | TRBV5-1 | CASSLASGRNTDTQYF
TRBJ1-5 | TRBV28 | CASSSGQSQGPQHF
TRBJ2-1 | TRBV2 | CASRQGQNNEQFF
TRBJ2-1 | TRBV11-3 | CASSKGAGPSNEQFF
TRBJ2-1 | TRBV6-4 | CASSDSAGLAGHEQFF